Below, 19 T cell receptor beta chains from the same sample are listed, as sequenced in a study of regulatory T cells in long-lasting Graves disease. Time point indicated: newly diagnosed GD, antithyroid drugs for less than 3 months. Researchers made the TCR library from RNA that was extracted from PBMCs. Researchers made TCR beta libraries by using iRepertoire HTBI primers and running Arm-PCR on CDR3 regions. A single record per CDR3 protein comes from TCRdb applying MiXCR to the multiplex PCR reads. The sample shows a few hundred thousand distinct CDR3 sequences, about 16% of them seen only once. The same data also went into a second study, on T cells in Graves' hyperthyroidism and ophthalmopathy.

The sequenced sample was peripheral blood mononuclear cells (PBMCs), obtained at new diagnosis, from a patient treated with antithyroid drugs. The receptor set was obtained from a young woman with Graves disease.

This clonotype has a count of ten or more. J is TRBJ1-2 and V is TRBV12-3 or TRBV12-4, with unresolved D. The CDR3 consists of 12 residues. The germline V and J ends were trimmed by 4 bases and 6 bases, with 9 bases remaining between them. The DNA for the CDR3 is TGTGCCAGCAGTTCTGCCGGTGATGGCTACACCTTC. It encodes CASSSAGDGYTF.

This clonotype was detected many times. The V gene is TRBV5-6, the J gene TRBJ1-1; D might be TRBD1 (6 bases). CDR1 is SGHDT, CDR2 YYEEEE, per germline. The CDR3 has 13 amino acids. Trimming pared 4 bases from V and 6 bases from J, leaving 13 bases between. This chain's CDR3 is CASSPGAGAEAFF. As DNA, the CDR3 is TGTGCCAGCAGCCCGGGGGCAGGGGCTGAAGCTTTCTTT.

Many counts were recorded for this clonotype. The chain carries TRBV6-2 or TRBV6-3 and TRBJ2-1; 9 nucleotides match TRBD2. The trim removed 2 bases at V and 0 bases at J, leaving 8 bases unmatched. The CDR3 length is 18 residues. Germline CDR1 MNHEY, CDR2 SVGEGT. DNA for the CDR3: TGTGCCAGCAGTTACCCAGCGGGGGGCATTAGCTCCTACAATGAGCAGTTCTTC. It encodes CASSYPAGGISSYNEQFF.

The J gene is TRBJ1-2, the V gene TRBV9; D is possibly TRBD1 (5 bases). Germline CDR1 is SGDLS and CDR2 is YYNGEE. The CDR3 contains 14 residues. Trimming took off 0 bases at V and 3 bases at J, with 9 bases between the two ends. The CDR3 is CASSVATGDYGYTF. The CDR3 nucleotides read TGTGCCAGCAGCGTAGCAACGGGGGACTATGGCTACACCTTC.

This clonotype has ten or more counts. The CDR3 nucleotides read TGTGCCAGCAGTGAAAGTAATCAGCCGAGATTGGGCAATCAGCCCCAGCATTTT. Its translation: CASSESNQPRLGNQPQHF. The rearrangement links TRBV6-1 to TRBJ1-5; D unclear. Germline CDR1 is MNHNS and CDR2 is SASEGT. V lost 2 bases and J lost 2, with 19 bases in between. The CDR3 has 18 amino acids.

About this clonotype itself: This could be a read error, since a much larger clone is one nucleotide away. V is TRBV9 and J is TRBJ2-7, with 9 bases lining up with TRBD1. The CDR3 consists of 15 residues. V shed 3 bases and J 3 bases; nucleotides not matched to a gene: 7. The germline V gene has CDR1 SGDLS and CDR2 YYNGEE. The CDR3 here is CASSESGDRVYEQYF. The CDR3 DNA reads as TGTGCCAGCAGCGAGAGTGGGGACAGGGTCTACGAGCAGTACTTC. Based on the CDR3 plus reference TRBV9 and TRBJ2-7, the full variable domain is DSGVTQTPKHLITATGQRVTLRCSPRSGDLSVYWYQQSLDQGLQFLIQYYNGEERAKGNILERFSAQQFPDLHSELNLSSLELGDSALYFCASSESGDRVYEQYFGPGTRLTVT.

This clonotype was detected ten times or more. The rearrangement joins TRBV12-3 or TRBV12-4 to TRBJ2-7; D is perhaps TRBD2 (5 bases). There are 14 residues in the CDR3. The V end lost 5 bases, the J end lost 4 bases, and 15 bases lay between the germline ends. CDR3 protein: CASSPPGWAYEQYF. The CDR3 nucleotides are TGTGCCAGCAGTCCCCCGGGGTGGGCTTACGAGCAGTACTTC.

In its sample, this clonotype was seen many times. The V and J genes are TRBV15 and TRBJ1-1, with D maybe TRBD1 (6 bases). The V and J ends lost 0 bases and 3 bases respectively, with 8 bases between them. The CDR3 is made up of 14 amino acids. From germline, CDR1 is LNHNV and CDR2 YYDKDF (reference sequence). The CDR3 region has the DNA TGTGCCACCAGCAGAGAAGCAGGGGACACTGAAGCTTTCTTT. Translated: CATSREAGDTEAFF.

This clonotype was observed many times. The CDR3 protein is CASRWGTQETQYF. The CDR3 DNA follows: TGTGCCAGCAGGTGGGGGACCCAAGAGACCCAGTACTTC. The chain uses TRBV6-2 or TRBV6-3 and TRBJ2-5, with D perhaps given as TRBD1 or TRBD2 (5 bases each). CDR3 size: 13 residues. The ends were cut back, 6 bases at V and 1 base at J, with 9 bases in the middle. Germline V gives CDR1 MNHEY, CDR2 SVGEGT.

The table lists this clonotype with many counts. This chain links TRBV11-1 with TRBJ2-7, with D maybe TRBD2 (6 bases). The germline V and J ends were trimmed by 0 bases and 3 bases, with 24 bases remaining between them. The germline V gene encodes CDR1 SGHAT and CDR2 FQDESV (reference sequence). This CDR3 comprises 19 residues. CDR3 sequence: CASSLAPRGGLAASYEQYF. The CDR3 nucleotides are TGTGCCAGCAGCTTAGCCCCCCGTGGGGGGTTAGCAGCCAGCTACGAGCAGTACTTC.

Many counts were recorded for this clonotype. In DNA form, the CDR3 reads TGCGCCAGCAGCTTGCTTGAGAGAGGTGAAGCTTTCTTT. This translates into CASSLLERGEAFF. The rearrangement links TRBV5-1 to TRBJ1-1, with D unclear. Germline V gene data show CDR1 as SGHRS and CDR2 as YFSETQ. The V and J ends lost 1 base and 7 bases respectively, with 11 bases between them. This CDR3 is built from 13 residues.

Only one count was recorded for this clonotype. A far larger clone is one nucleotide away, so this likely arose from a read error. V is TRBV11-2 and J is TRBJ2-2; D unresolved. The CDR3 has 17 residues. V shed 1 base and J shed 0 bases, with 12 bases lying between them. CDR1 is SGHAT, CDR2 FQNNGV, per germline. The CDR3 DNA reads as TGTGCCAGCAGCTTAGGCCAATGGCGAGCGAACACCGGGGAGCTGTTTTTT. It yields the protein CASSLGQWRANTGELFF. Drawing the rest from reference TRBV11-2 and TRBJ2-2, the complete variable domain is EAGVAQSPRYKIIEKRQSVAFWCNPISGHATLYWYQQILGQGPKLLIQFQNNGVVDDSQLPKDRFSAERLKGVDSTLKIQPAKLEDSAVYLCASSLGQWRANTGELFFGEGSRLTVL.

Many counts were recorded for this clonotype. The CDR3 sequence is CASERSKEAFF. CDR3 DNA sequence: TGTGCCAGCGAGAGGAGCAAGGAAGCTTTCTTT. The chain joins TRBV2 to TRBJ1-1; D uncertain. Trimming shortened V by 8 bases and J by 8 bases, and 12 bases separated the two germline ends. The CDR3 is made up of 11 amino acids. Germline V gives CDR1 SNHLY, CDR2 FYNNEI.

This clonotype was picked up many times. This chain uses TRBV12-3 or TRBV12-4 with TRBJ1-5; a weak D match, TRBD1 (6 bases). CDR3 length: 15 amino acids. The V end was cut by 7 bases, the J end by 2 bases, with 15 bases between. The CDR3, as DNA: TGTGCCAGCATAAAGGGGGTCGGAGGCAATCAGCCCCAGCATTTT. Protein sequence: CASIKGVGGNQPQHF.

V and J are TRBV9 and TRBJ2-7; maybe TRBD1 (6 bases). Germline CDR1 SGDLS, CDR2 YYNGEE. Deletions cut 4 bases from V and 5 bases from J, with 16 bases between. This CDR3 comprises 14 residues. The chain's CDR3 is CASSPPGEGDEQYF. CDR3 DNA: TGTGCCAGCAGCCCCCCGGGTGAGGGGGACGAGCAGTACTTC.

This clonotype was counted ten times or more. The rearrangement joins TRBV6-1 to TRBJ2-2; 8 bases agree with TRBD2. Germline trimming cut 8 bases from V and 7 bases from J; bases unmatched to any gene: 12. This CDR3 is built from 15 residues. Germline CDR1 MNHNS, CDR2 SASEGT. CDR3 nucleotides: TGTGCCAGCCTTCCTCCGGGACTAGATAGCGGGGAGCTGTTTTTT. Translated: CASLPPGLDSGELFF.

V and J are TRBV6-1 and TRBJ2-3; D call uncertain. Germline V gene data show CDR1 as MNHNS and CDR2 as SASEGT. Between the trimmed V and J ends, which lost 2 bases and 3 bases, there was a span of 15 bases. CDR3 size: 16 residues. CDR3 protein: CASSERQALGTDTQYF. The CDR3, as DNA: TGTGCCAGCAGTGAACGGCAGGCCTTGGGGACAGATACGCAGTATTTT.

Comment on this clonotype: This may be a read error, as it is one base from a much larger clone. In this CDR3 the conserved last residue, phenylalanine or tryptophan, is missing, so a read error is likely. J is TRBJ2-2 and V is TRBV6-2 or TRBV6-3, with TRBD2 matching over 11 bases. The CDR3 has 17 amino acids. V dropped 6 bases and J dropped 4; count of bases not matched to a gene: 10. CDR1 and CDR2 (germline): MNHEY, SVGEGT. CDR3 protein: CASRSLAGGQGTGELFL. The CDR3 nucleotides are TGTGCCAGCAGATCCCTAGCGGGGGGCCAGGGCACCGGGGAGCTGTTTCTT.

This clonotype was counted many times. V and J are TRBV11-2 and TRBJ2-7; D may correspond to TRBD1 or TRBD2 (5 bases each). V lost 0 bases to trimming and J lost 3 bases, with 12 bases between them. Germline V CDR1 and CDR2: SGHAT, FQNNGV. The CDR3 sequence is 15 residues long. Here the CDR3 reads CASSLERGSFYEQYF. CDR3 coding DNA: TGTGCCAGCAGCTTAGAGAGGGGTAGTTTCTACGAGCAGTACTTC.